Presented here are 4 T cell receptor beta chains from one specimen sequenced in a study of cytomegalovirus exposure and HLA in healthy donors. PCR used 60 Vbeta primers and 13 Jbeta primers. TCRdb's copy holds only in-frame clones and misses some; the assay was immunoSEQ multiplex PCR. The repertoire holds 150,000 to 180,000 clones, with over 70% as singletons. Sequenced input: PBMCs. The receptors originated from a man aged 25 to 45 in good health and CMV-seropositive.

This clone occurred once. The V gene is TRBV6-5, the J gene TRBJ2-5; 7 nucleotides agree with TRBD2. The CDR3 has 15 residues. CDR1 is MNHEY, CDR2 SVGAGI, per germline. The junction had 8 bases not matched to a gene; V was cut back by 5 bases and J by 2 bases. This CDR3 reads CASSAGGGTQETQYF. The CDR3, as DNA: TGTGCCAGCAGTGCAGGCGGGGGAACTCAAGAGACCCAGTACTTC.

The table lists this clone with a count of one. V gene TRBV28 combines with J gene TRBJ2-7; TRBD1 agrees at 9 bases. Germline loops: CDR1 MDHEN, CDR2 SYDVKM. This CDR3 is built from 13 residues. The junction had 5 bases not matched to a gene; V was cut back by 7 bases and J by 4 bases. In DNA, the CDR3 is TGTGCCAGCAACCCTGGACAGGGGTACGAGCAGTACTTC. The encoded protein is CASNPGQGYEQYF.

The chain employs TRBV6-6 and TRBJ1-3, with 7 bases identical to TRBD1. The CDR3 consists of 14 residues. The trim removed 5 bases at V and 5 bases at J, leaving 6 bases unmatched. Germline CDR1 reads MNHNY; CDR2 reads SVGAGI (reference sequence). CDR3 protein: CASSVQGNRNTIYF. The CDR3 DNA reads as TGTGCCAGCAGTGTACAGGGGAACAGAAACACCATATATTTT.

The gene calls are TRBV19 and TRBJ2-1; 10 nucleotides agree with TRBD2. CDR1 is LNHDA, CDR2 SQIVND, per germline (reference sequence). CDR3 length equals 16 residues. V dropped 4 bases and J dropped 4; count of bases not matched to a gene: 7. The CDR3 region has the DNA TGTGCCAGTAGTAGAGCTAGCGGGAGCAAATACAATGAGCAGTTCTTC. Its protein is CASSRASGSKYNEQFF. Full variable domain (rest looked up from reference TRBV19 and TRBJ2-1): DGGITQSPKYLFRKEGQNVTLSCEQNLNHDAMYWYRQDPGQGLRLIYYSQIVNDFQKGDIAEGYSVSREKKESFPLTVTSAQKNPTAFYLCASSRASGSKYNEQFFGPGTRLTVL.